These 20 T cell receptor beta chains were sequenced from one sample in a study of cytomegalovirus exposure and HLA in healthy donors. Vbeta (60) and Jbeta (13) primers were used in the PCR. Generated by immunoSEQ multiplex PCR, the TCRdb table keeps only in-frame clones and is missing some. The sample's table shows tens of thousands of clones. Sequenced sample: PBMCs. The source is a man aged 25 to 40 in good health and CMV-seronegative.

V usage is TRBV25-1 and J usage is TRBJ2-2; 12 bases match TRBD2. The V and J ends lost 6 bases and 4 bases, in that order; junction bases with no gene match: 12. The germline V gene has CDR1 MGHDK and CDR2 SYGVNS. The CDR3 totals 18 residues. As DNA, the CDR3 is TGTGCCAGCAGAACGACTAGCGGGAGCCGCCGGGGCACCGGGGAGCTGTTTTTT. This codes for CASRTTSGSRRGTGELFF.

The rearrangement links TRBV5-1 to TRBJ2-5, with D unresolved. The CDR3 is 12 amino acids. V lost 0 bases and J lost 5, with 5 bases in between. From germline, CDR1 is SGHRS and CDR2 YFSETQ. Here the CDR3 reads CASSLDRETQYF. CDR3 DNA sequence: TGCGCCAGCAGCTTGGATCGGGAGACCCAGTACTTC. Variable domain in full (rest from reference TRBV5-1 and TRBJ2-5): KAGVTQTPRYLIKTRGQQVTLSCSPISGHRSVSWYQQTPGQGLQFLFEYFSETQRNKGNFPGRFSGRQFSNSRSEMNVSTLELGDSALYLCASSLDRETQYFGPGTRLLVL.

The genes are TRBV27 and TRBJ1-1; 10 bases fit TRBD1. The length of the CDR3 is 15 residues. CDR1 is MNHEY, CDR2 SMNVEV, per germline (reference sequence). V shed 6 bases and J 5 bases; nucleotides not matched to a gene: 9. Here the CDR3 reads CASRIRTGGRTEAFF. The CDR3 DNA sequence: TGTGCCAGCAGAATCAGGACAGGGGGAAGGACTGAAGCTTTCTTT.

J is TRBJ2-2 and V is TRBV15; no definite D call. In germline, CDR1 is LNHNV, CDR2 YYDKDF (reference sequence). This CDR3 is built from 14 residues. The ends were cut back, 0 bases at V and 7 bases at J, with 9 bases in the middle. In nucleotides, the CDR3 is TGTGCCACCAGCAGAGATCTTAGCAACGGGGAGCTGTTTTTT. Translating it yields CATSRDLSNGELFF.

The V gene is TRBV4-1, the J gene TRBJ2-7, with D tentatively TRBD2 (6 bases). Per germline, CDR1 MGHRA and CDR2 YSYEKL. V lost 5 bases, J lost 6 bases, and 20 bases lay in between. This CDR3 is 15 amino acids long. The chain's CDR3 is CASSARIGRDSEQYF. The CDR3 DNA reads TGCGCCAGCAGCGCACGAATCGGGAGAGACTCCGAGCAGTACTTC.

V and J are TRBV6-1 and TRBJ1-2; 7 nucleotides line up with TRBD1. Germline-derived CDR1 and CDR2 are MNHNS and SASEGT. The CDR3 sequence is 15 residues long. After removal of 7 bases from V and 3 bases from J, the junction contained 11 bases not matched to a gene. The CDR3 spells CASTHTVTGHYGYTF. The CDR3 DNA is TGTGCCAGCACCCACACTGTGACAGGGCACTATGGCTACACCTTC.

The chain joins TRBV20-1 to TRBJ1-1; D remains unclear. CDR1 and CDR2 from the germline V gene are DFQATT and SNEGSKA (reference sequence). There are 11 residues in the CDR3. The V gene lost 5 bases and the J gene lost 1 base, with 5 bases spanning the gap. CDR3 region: CSAYGNTEAFF. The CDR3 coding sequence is TGCAGTGCTTACGGGAACACTGAAGCTTTCTTT.

The chain's CDR3 is CASSFGLAGASEQFF. The CDR3 nucleotides are TGCGCCAGCAGCTTCGGACTAGCGGGAGCCAGCGAGCAGTTCTTC. J is TRBJ2-1 and V is TRBV5-1; 13 nucleotides align to TRBD2. The CDR3 spans 15 residues. The trim removed 2 bases at V and 10 bases at J, leaving 6 bases unmatched. CDR1 and CDR2 from the germline V gene are SGHRS and YFSETQ.

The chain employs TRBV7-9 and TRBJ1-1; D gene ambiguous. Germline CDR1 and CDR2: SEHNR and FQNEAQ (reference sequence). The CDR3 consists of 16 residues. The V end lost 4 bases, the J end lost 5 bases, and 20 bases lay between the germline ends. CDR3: CASSSILGRVGTEAFF. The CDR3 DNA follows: TGTGCCAGCAGCTCTATTCTGGGGAGGGTGGGGACTGAAGCTTTCTTT.

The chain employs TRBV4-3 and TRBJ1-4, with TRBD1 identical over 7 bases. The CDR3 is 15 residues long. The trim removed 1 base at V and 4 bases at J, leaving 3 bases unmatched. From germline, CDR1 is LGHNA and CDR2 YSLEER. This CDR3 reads CASSQVGTVNEKLFF. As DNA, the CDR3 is TGCGCCAGCAGCCAAGTTGGGACAGTTAATGAAAAACTGTTTTTT.

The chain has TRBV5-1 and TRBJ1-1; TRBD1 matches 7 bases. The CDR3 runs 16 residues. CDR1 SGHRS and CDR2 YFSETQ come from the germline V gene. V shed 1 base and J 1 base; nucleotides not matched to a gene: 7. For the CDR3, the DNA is TGCGCCAGCAGCTTGCTGACAGGGCAAAGGAACACTGAAGCTTTCTTT. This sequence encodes CASSLLTGQRNTEAFF.

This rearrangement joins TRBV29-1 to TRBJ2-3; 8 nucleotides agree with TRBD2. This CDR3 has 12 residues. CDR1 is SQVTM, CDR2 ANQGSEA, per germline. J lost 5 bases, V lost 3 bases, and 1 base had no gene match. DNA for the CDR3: TGCAGCGTTGACCTAGCGGGAGATACGCAGTATTTT. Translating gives CSVDLAGDTQYF.

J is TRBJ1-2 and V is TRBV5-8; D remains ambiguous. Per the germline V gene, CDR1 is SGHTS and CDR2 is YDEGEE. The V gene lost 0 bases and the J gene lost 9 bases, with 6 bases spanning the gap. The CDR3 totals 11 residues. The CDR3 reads CASSLVVSYTF. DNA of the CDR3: TGTGCCAGCAGCTTGGTAGTCAGCTACACCTTC.

The CDR3 region has the DNA TGTGCCAGCAGTGACTTCCGACTAGCGAGAGTGACAGATACGCAGTATTTT. Amino acids: CASSDFRLARVTDTQYF. This chain uses TRBV6-4 with TRBJ2-3, with TRBD2 identical over 8 bases. Germline CDR1 is MRHNA and CDR2 is SNTAGT. V gave up 1 base and J gave up 3 bases; unmatched junction bases: 9. The CDR3 covers 17 residues.

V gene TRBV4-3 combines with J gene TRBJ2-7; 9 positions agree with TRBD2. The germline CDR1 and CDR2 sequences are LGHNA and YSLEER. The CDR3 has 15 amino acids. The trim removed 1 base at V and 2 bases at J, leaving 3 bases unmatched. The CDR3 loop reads CASSQGRTSAYEQYF. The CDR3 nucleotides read TGCGCCAGCAGCCAAGGGAGGACTAGCGCCTACGAGCAGTACTTC.

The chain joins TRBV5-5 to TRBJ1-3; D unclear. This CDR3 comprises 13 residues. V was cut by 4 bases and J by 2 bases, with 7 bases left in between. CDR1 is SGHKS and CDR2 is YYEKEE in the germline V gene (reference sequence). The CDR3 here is CASSADPGNTIYF. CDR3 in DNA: TGTGCCAGCAGCGCGGATCCTGGAAACACCATATATTTT.

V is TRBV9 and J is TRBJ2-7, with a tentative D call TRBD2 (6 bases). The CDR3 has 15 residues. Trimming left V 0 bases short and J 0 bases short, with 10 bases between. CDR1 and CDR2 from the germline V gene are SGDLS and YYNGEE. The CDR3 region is CASSVAGSSSYEQYF. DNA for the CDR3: TGTGCCAGCAGCGTAGCCGGGAGCTCCTCCTACGAGCAGTACTTC.

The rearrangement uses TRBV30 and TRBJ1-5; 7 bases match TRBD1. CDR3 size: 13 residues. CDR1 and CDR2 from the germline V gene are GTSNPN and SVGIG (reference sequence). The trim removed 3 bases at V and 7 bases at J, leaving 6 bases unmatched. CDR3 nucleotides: TGTGCCTGGAGCGAAGGACAGGTCCAGCCCCAGCATTTT. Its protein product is CAWSEGQVQPQHF.

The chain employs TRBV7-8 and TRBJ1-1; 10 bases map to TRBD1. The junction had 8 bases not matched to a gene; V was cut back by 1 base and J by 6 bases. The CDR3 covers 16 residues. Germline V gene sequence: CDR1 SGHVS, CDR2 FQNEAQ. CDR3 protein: CASSLGDRGRGSEAFF. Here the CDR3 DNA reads TGTGCCAGCAGCTTAGGCGACAGGGGGCGAGGGTCTGAAGCTTTCTTT.

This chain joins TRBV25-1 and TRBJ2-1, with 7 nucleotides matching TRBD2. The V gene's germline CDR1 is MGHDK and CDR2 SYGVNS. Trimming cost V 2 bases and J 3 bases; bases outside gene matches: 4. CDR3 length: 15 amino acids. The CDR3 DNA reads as TGTGCCAGCAGTGAAAAAAGCGGGGTCTACAATGAGCAGTTCTTC. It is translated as CASSEKSGVYNEQFF.